This section outlines one T cell receptor beta chain sequence together with its context. The antigen is not known. TCRdb redid the calling of the 5' RACE reads with MiXCR, one entry per CDR3 protein. The sample has about 520,000 distinct CDR3 sequences, less than 25% seen once. The sample belongs to a study of identical twins. V lost 7 bases to trimming and J lost 5 bases, with 18 bases between them. CDR3 length equals 14 residues. CDR1 is SGHRS, CDR2 YFSETQ, per germline. Study outcomes and limitations: Within monozygotic twins, out-of-frame TCR alpha sharing was underestimated by the models.

This sample also belongs to another study, concerning T cells expressing NK-cell markers. That publication notes: It was from sorted CD3+CD56+NKG2C+, CD3+CD56+NKG2C- and CD3+CD56-NKG2C+ T cells that TCR beta repertoires came. Leadership of the CD3+CD56-NKG2C+ fraction also belonged to these clonotypes in a few donors.

The sequencing sample was made of CD4+ T cells sorted from blood. The source is a woman aged 18-29 years in good health. The chain joins TRBV5-1 to TRBJ1-2; D gene unclear. CDR3 in amino acids: CASGSGDFGYGYTF. CDR3 DNA: TGCGCCAGCGGGTCGGGCGACTTTGGGTATGGCTACACCTTC.